The clone carrying this TCR beta chain was found many times. The antigen is undetermined. The record originates from a study of T-cell memory formation after mild COVID-19. Study overall: TCR clusters showed largely donor specificity.

The CDR3 has 15 residues. With 0 bases clipped from V and 9 bases from J, the junction kept 9 bases outside the gene matches. Germline CDR1 is DFQATT and CDR2 is SNEGSKA (reference sequence). 5'RACE with constant-segment primers built TCRalpha and TCRbeta cDNA libraries with UMIs. MiXCR, applied by TCRdb to the 5' RACE reads, yields one record per CDR3 protein. The sample holds about 150,000 distinct CDR3 sequences, approximately 12% seen once. Findings of the study overall: A second wave expanding day 15 to 37 was CD4+-biased; contracting clones were balanced. Some clones that responded were present in memory (sampled pre-infection), which suggests cross-reactive memory joined.

This receptor was identified in a man between 18 and 29 years old who had mild COVID-19 (a few samples of this study predate the infection). Cell type and time point are not known. The chain has TRBV20-1 and TRBJ2-1; TRBD2 matches at 9 bases. Source material: PBMCs or a T cell subset sorted from them (not recorded which). The CDR3 reads CSARDQGLAGVEQFF. The DNA of the CDR3 is TGCAGTGCTAGAGATCAGGGACTAGCAGGTGTTGAGCAGTTCTTC.